This T cell receptor beta chain was sequenced during a study of shared clonotypes between healthy human individuals. The CDR3 covers 12 residues. Germline V gene data show CDR1 as SQVTM and CDR2 as ANQGSEA. Trimming took 1 base from V and 6 from J, leaving 7 bases between them. Study-wide findings and caveats: Relative to memory subsets, naive subsets generally showed larger estimated richness. Sharing of clonotypes among donors was expected to vary with sequencing depth.

Assay: immunoSEQ multiplex PCR; the TCRdb copy retains only in-frame clones and omits some. Among about 820,000 clones listed, 80% to 95% were seen once. CD8 cells classed as naive were CD45RO-negative and positively selected for CCR7, excluding terminally differentiated effector memory CD45RA+ cells. The donors, all of them Caucasian adults, lived in Nashville, Tennessee. About this clone: Its antigen remains unknown. Distinct nucleotide sequences in the sample also encode this CDR3.

This chain links TRBV29-1 with TRBJ2-1; TRBD2 might be the D (5 bases). The sample taken for sequencing was naive CD8+ T cells sorted from blood. The sequence came from a man younger than 40 in good health. CDR3 nucleotide sequence: TGCAGCGTTGAAGGCCGGGGCAATGAGCAGTTCTTC. Its translation is CSVEGRGNEQFF.